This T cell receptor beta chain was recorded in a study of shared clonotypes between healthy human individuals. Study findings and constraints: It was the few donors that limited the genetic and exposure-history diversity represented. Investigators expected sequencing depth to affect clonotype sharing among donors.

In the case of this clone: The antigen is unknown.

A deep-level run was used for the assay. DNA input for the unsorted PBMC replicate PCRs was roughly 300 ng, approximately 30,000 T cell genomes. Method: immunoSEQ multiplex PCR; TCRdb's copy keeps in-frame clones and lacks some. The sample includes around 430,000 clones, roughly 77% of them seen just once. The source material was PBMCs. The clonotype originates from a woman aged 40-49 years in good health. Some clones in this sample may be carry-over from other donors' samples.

The CDR3 is CASSRDRRGTEAFF. The CDR3 DNA is TGTGCCAGCTCGCGGGACCGTCGGGGCACTGAAGCTTTCTTT. The rearrangement links TRBV18 to TRBJ1-1; a possible D gene is TRBD1 (5 bases). CDR3 size: 14 residues. The V gene lost 6 bases and the J gene lost 4 bases, with 15 bases spanning the gap. Germline lookup yields CDR1 KGHSH and CDR2 LQKENI.